The text below deals with one TCR beta chain. Its antigen remains unidentified. Produced via immunoSEQ multiplex PCR; TCRdb's table is partial and in-frame only. Among 85,000 to 110,000 clones listed, under 95% were seen once. The sample is drawn from a study of graft-versus-host responses after intestinal transplantation. In the study overall: All of the recipients had induction that used anti-thymocyte globulin, then tacrolimus and steroids for around 3 years.

CDR1 is MNHNY, CDR2 SVGAGI, per germline (reference sequence). V lost 5 bases to trimming and J lost 9 bases, with 20 bases between them. The CDR3 is made up of 15 amino acids. The study's findings and limits: Recipient-marrow GvH clones were detected, some having first appeared in ileum or blood. High graft-versus-host to host-versus-graft clonal ratios were found in allografts of patients who had graft-donor T cell macrochimerism. Declines in HvG clones occurring early post-transplant were associated with peak circulating GvH clone levels.

Here the sequenced sample was unstimulated CD8+ T cells sorted from spleen or lymph node cells, taken before intestinal transplant. J is TRBJ2-4 and V is TRBV6-6; D is undetermined. The clonotype was recovered from a human donor who received an intestinal transplant. CDR3 in DNA: TGTGCCAGCAGTACCTTAGGCCACCCAACCGCCATTCAGTACTTC. Translation gives CASSTLGHPTAIQYF.